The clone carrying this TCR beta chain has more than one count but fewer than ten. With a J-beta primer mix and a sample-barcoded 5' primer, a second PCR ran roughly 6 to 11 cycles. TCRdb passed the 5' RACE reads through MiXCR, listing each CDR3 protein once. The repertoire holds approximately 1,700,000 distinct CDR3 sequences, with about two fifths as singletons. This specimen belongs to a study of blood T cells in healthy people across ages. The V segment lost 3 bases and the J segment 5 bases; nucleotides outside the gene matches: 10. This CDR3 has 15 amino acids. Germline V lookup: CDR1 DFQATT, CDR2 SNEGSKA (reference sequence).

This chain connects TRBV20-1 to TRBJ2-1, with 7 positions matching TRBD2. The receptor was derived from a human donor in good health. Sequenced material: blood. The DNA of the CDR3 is TGCAGTGCTAGGTTGGAGACTAGCTATAACAATGAGCAGTTCTTC. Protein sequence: CSARLETSYNNEQFF.